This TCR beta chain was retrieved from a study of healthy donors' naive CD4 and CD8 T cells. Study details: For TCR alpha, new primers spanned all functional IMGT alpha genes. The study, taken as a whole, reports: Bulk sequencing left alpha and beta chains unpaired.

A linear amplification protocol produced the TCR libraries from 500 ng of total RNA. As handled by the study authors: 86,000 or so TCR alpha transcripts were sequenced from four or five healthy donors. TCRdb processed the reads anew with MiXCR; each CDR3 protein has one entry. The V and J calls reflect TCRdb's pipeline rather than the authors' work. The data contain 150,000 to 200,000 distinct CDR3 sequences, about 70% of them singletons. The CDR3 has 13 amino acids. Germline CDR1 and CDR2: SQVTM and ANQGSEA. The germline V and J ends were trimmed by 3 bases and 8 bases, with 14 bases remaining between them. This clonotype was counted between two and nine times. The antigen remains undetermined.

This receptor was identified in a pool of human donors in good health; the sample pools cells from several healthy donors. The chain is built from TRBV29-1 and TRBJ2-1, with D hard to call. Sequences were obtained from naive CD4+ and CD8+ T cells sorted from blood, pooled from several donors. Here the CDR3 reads CSVEPGSIDEQFF. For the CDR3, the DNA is TGCAGCGTTGAGCCTGGAAGCATAGATGAGCAGTTCTTC.